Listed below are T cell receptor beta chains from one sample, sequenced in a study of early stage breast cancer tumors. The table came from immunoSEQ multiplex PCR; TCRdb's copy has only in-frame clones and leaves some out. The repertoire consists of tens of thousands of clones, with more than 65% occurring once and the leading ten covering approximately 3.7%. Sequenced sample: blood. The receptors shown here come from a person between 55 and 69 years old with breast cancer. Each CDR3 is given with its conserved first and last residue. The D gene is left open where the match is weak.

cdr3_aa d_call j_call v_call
CASSFSGLAASYEQYF TRBD2 TRBJ2-7 TRBV27
CASTKTSRGEQFF . TRBJ2-1 TRBV7-2
CAISGRGLNTEAFF . TRBJ1-1 TRBV10-3
CASSDGLLKETQYF . TRBJ2-5 TRBV25-1
CASSLSQATEAFF . TRBJ1-1 TRBV27
CASRSPSDSYEQYF . TRBJ2-7 TRBV7-2
CASGELAASTDTQYF TRBD2 TRBJ2-3 TRBV9
CASSRDAGADTQYF . TRBJ2-3 TRBV7-3
CASSSTGGDTQYF TRBD2 TRBJ2-3 TRBV7-3
CASSLTGGSGYGYTF . TRBJ1-2 TRBV7-3
CASSLHRDYEQYF . TRBJ2-7 TRBV28
CASSEGAAATTGELFF . TRBJ2-2 TRBV6-1
CASSDRTGLNTQYF TRBD1 TRBJ2-3 TRBV9
CASSTRRDTDTQYF . TRBJ2-3 TRBV11-2
CASSIVGTSSSGELFF TRBD2 TRBJ2-2 TRBV19
CASSSGATWDEKLFF . TRBJ1-4 TRBV27
CASSQVSLAIYNEQFF . TRBJ2-1 TRBV4-1
CSVVIGTAGGSNTGELFF TRBD2 TRBJ2-2 TRBV29-1
CANLGLAGGIAKNIQYF TRBD2 TRBJ2-4 TRBV11-3
CASSQEQGSYEQYF . TRBJ2-7 TRBV4-2
CASSIMKQGSGYTF . TRBJ1-2 TRBV19
CASSLGRGHLQETQYF . TRBJ2-5 TRBV7-7
CAWKAENTEAFF . TRBJ1-1 TRBV30
CATRGSSYEQYF . TRBJ2-7 TRBV6-1
CASSKRPGQGGGGELFF TRBD1 TRBJ2-2 TRBV11-2
CASSFTGQEGYTF . TRBJ1-2 TRBV28
CASSPRIGTRSTGELFF TRBD2 TRBJ2-2 TRBV7-9
CASSGDWTGSGNTIYF TRBD1 TRBJ1-3 TRBV9
CASRDRERSQGTEAFF TRBD1 TRBJ1-1 TRBV28
CASSARPGQGSDQPQHF TRBD1 TRBJ1-5 TRBV11-2
CASSSGTGLSEKLFF TRBD1 TRBJ1-4 TRBV7-9
CASSYTPQAADTQYF . TRBJ2-3 TRBV7-3
CAISDGTHQETQYF . TRBJ2-5 TRBV10-3
CASRRDRVNTGELFF TRBD1 TRBJ2-2 TRBV7-2
CASSLGRPGIGLREQYF . TRBJ2-7 TRBV5-1
CASSAAALGQPQHF . TRBJ1-5 TRBV2
CASKAGDQPQHF . TRBJ1-5 TRBV6-1
CASSVSTDTQYF . TRBJ2-3 TRBV2
CASSYTGGPQHF TRBD1 TRBJ1-5 TRBV19
CASTQGVADTQYF TRBD1 TRBJ2-3 TRBV6-1
CASSLVQNTEAFF . TRBJ1-1 TRBV11-3
CASRVQAPDTQYF . TRBJ2-3 TRBV28
CASSSLPRAANTGELFF . TRBJ2-2 TRBV28
CASSLTRGLAGPAEQFF TRBD2 TRBJ2-1 TRBV27
CASSPEGAPRETQYF . TRBJ2-5 TRBV18
CASSVAPDTEAFF . TRBJ1-1 TRBV9
CASSMGRTGELFF . TRBJ2-2 TRBV19
CAWSYGTSTYEQYF . TRBJ2-7 TRBV30
CATSRGVGLATSYEQYF TRBD2 TRBJ2-7 TRBV15
CASSKDKGFIPYF . TRBJ2-7 TRBV21-1